Shown below are 10 T cell receptor beta chains from a single sample sequenced in a study of cytomegalovirus exposure and HLA in healthy donors. PCR primers comprised 60 Vbeta and 13 Jbeta primers. Using immunoSEQ multiplex PCR, the repertoire was profiled, and TCRdb retains in-frame clones only, with some absent. The sample lists about 160,000 clones; around two thirds were seen once. Sequencing used PBMCs. The receptors here all came from a woman aged 18-29 years in good health and CMV-seronegative.

This clone was seen just once. This may be a read error, as it is one base from a much larger clone. Other nucleotide sequences from this sample produce the same CDR3. J is TRBJ2-6 and V is TRBV4-3; no clear D gene. The ends were cut back, 1 base at V and 2 bases at J, with 9 bases in the middle. This CDR3 has 16 amino acids. Germline V gives CDR1 LGHNA, CDR2 YSLEER. CDR3 coding DNA: TGCGCCAGCAGCCAAGGACAAGGCACTGGGGCCAACGTCCTGACTTTC. Its translation: CASSQGQGTGANVLTF.

The chain has TRBV19 and TRBJ1-5, with a possible D match to TRBD1 (5 bases). CDR1 and CDR2 (germline): LNHDA, SQIVND (reference sequence). This CDR3 is built from 13 residues. V shed 7 bases and J shed 5 bases, with 12 bases lying between them. Here the CDR3 DNA reads TGTGCCAGTACCCAGGGCCGGGATCAGCCCCAGCATTTT. Protein sequence: CASTQGRDQPQHF.

In this sample, this clone turned up once. The chain is built from TRBV7-2 and TRBJ1-6; the match to TRBD1 covers 7 bases. V shed 6 bases, J shed 7 bases, and the junction held 6 bases outside the gene matches. The CDR3 consists of 14 residues. CDR1 SGHTA and CDR2 FQGNSA come from the germline V gene. CDR3 sequence: CASRRGQSNSPLHF. CDR3 nucleotides: TGTGCCAGCAGAAGGGGACAGTCAAATTCACCCCTCCACTTT.

The chain uses TRBV15 and TRBJ1-4; 8 bases are shared with TRBD1. Per the germline V gene, CDR1 is LNHNV and CDR2 is YYDKDF (reference sequence). V was clipped by 6 bases and J by 2 bases; unmatched bases: 5. The CDR3 is 15 residues long. The CDR3 reads CATRYDRGTNEKLFF. The DNA for the CDR3 is TGTGCCACCAGGTACGACAGGGGTACTAATGAAAAACTGTTTTTT. The full variable domain, in which reference TRBV15 and TRBJ1-4 provide the parts outside the CDR3, is DAMVIQNPRYQVTQFGKPVTLSCSQTLNHNVMYWYQQKSSQAPKLLFHYYDKDFNNEADTPDNFQSRRPNTSFCFLDIRSPGLGDTAMYLCATRYDRGTNEKLFFGSGTQLSVL.

This clone has a handful of counts. The V call is TRBV7-2, the J call TRBJ2-2, with unresolved D. This CDR3 has 12 amino acids. Germline V gene lookup returns CDR1 SGHTA and CDR2 FQGNSA. V lost 11 bases and J lost 2, with 9 bases in between. This CDR3 is CALQINTGELFF. The CDR3 nucleotides are TGTGCCCTACAGATAAACACCGGGGAGCTGTTTTTT. The full variable domain, completed using reference TRBV7-2 and TRBJ2-2, is GAGVSQSPSNKVTEKGKDVELRCDPISGHTALYWYRQSLGQGLEFLIYFQGNSAPDKSGLPSDRFSAERTGGSVSTLTIQRTQQEDSAVYLCALQINTGELFFGEGSRLTVL.

The chain joins TRBV6-5 to TRBJ1-5; 8 bases align to TRBD1. This CDR3 is built from 15 residues. Germline V gives CDR1 MNHEY, CDR2 SVGAGI. J gave up 4 bases and V 6 bases, and 8 bases lay outside the gene matches. The CDR3 DNA reads TGTGCCAGCAGCAAGGGGACAGGAGGGAATCAGCCCCAGCATTTT. Translated: CASSKGTGGNQPQHF.

This clone was counted a few times. V gene TRBV6-4 combines with J gene TRBJ2-1; 8 bases agree with TRBD1. Germline V gene sequence: CDR1 MRHNA, CDR2 SNTAGT. CDR3 size: 14 residues. V lost 5 bases to trimming and J lost 9 bases; unmatched junction nucleotides: 9. The CDR3, as DNA: TGTGCCAGCAGTCCAGGGGGCCATACGGGTGAGCAGTTCTTC. It encodes CASSPGGHTGEQFF.

This clone came up once. The rearrangement links TRBV25-1 to TRBJ2-1, with D possibly matching TRBD1 (6 bases). V shed 3 bases and J shed 9 bases, with 18 bases lying between them. The CDR3 sequence is 15 residues long. Germline CDR1 reads MGHDK; CDR2 reads SYGVNS. As DNA, the CDR3 is TGTGCCAGCAGTGATGAGCAGGGGCGAGTGCCTGAGCAGTTCTTC. Its translation is CASSDEQGRVPEQFF.

The rearrangement uses TRBV7-6 and TRBJ2-1, with D unclear. Trimming left V 3 bases short and J 0 bases short, with 9 bases between. Germline CDR1 and CDR2: SGHVS and FNYEAQ. This CDR3 contains 15 residues. The CDR3: CASSFTSSSYNEQFF. The CDR3 DNA follows: TGTGCCAGCAGCTTTACTTCTAGCTCCTACAATGAGCAGTTCTTC.

The J gene is TRBJ2-1, the V gene TRBV7-2; 8 bases map to TRBD1. Germline V CDR1 and CDR2: SGHTA, FQGNSA. With 4 bases clipped from V and 1 base from J, the junction kept 6 bases outside the gene matches. The CDR3 is made up of 16 amino acids. CDR3 amino acids: CASSSQGALSYNEQFF. The CDR3 DNA is TGTGCCAGCAGCTCTCAGGGGGCTCTTTCCTACAATGAGCAGTTCTTC.